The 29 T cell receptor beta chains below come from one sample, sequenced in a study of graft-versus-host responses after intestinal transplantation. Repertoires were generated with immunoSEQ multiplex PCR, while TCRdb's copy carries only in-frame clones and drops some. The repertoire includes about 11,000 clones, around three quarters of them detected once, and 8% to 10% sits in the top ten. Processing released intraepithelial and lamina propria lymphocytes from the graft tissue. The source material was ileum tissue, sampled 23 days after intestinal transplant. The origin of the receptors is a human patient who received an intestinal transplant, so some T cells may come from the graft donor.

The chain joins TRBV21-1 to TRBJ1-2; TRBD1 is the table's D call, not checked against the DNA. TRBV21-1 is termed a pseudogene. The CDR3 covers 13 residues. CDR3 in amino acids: CASSGRRGKGYTF. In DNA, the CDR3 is TGTGCCAGCAGCGGACGCAGGGGGAAGGGCTACACCTTC.

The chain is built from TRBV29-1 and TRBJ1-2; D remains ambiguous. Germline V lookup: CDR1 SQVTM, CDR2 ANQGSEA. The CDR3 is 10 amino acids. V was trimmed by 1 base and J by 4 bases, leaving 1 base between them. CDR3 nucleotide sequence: TGCAGCGTTGAAGCCTATGGCTACACCTTC. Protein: CSVEAYGYTF.

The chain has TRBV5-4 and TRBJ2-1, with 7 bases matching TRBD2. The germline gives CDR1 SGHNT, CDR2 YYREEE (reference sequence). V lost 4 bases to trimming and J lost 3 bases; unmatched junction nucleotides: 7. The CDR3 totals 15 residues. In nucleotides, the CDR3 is TGTGCCAGCAGCCAGTTTAGCGGGTACTACAATGAGCAGTTCTTC. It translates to CASSQFSGYYNEQFF.

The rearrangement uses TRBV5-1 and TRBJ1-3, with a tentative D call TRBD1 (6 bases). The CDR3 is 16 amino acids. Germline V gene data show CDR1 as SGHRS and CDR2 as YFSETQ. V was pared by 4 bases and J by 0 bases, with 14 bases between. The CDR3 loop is CASSKGQLSSGNTIYF. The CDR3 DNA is TGCGCCAGCAGCAAAGGACAGCTAAGCTCTGGAAACACCATATATTTT.

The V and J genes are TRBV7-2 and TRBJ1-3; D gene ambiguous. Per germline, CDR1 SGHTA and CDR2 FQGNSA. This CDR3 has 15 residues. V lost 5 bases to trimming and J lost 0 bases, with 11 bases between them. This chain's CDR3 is CASSVLLSSGNTIYF. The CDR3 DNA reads TGTGCCAGCAGCGTTCTCCTTAGCTCTGGAAACACCATATATTTT.

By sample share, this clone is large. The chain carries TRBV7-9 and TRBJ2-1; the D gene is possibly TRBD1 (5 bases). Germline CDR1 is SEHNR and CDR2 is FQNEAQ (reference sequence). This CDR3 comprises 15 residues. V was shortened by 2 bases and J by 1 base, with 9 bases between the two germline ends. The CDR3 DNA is TGTGCCAGCAGCTTATCGCAGGGTTCCTACAATGAGCAGTTCTTC. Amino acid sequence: CASSLSQGSYNEQFF. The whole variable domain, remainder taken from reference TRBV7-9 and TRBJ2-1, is DTGVSQNPRHKITKRGQNVTFRCDPISEHNRLYWYRQTLGQGPEFLTYFQNEAQLEKSRLLSDRFSAERPKGSFSTLEIQRTEQGDSAMYLCASSLSQGSYNEQFFGPGTRLTVL.

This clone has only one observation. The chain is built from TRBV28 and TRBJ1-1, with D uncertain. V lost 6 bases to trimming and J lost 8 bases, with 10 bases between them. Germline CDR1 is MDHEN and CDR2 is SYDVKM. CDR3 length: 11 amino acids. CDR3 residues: CASSLSLEAFF. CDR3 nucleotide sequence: TGTGCCAGCAGCCTCTCTTTGGAAGCTTTCTTT. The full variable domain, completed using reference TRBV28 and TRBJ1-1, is DVKVTQSSRYLVKRTGEKVFLECVQDMDHENMFWYRQDPGLGLRLIYFSYDVKMKEKGDIPEGYSVSREKKERFSLILESASTNQTSMYLCASSLSLEAFFGQGTRLTVV.

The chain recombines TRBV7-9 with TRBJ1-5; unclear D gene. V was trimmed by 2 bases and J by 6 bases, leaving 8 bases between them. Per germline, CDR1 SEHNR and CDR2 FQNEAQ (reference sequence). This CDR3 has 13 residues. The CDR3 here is CASSLSALQPQHF. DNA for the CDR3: TGTGCCAGCAGCTTATCGGCACTTCAGCCCCAGCATTTT.

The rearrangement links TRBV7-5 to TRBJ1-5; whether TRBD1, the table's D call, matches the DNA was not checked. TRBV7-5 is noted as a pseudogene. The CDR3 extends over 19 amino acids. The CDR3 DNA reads TGTGCCAGAAGCTTAGGCCCGGGACAGGGGGCGAATAGCAATCAGCCCCAGCATTTT. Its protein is CARSLGPGQGANSNQPQHF.

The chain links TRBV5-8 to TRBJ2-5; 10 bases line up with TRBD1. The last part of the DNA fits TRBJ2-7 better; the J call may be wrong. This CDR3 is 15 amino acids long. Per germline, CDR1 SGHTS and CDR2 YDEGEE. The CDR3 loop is CASSLGQGASYEQYF. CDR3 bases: TGTGCCAGCAGCTTGGGACAGGGGGCAAGCTACGAGCAGTACTTC.

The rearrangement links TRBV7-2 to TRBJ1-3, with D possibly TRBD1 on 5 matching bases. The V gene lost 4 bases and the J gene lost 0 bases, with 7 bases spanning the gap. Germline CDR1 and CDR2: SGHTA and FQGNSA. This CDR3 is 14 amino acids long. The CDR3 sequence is CASSSGPSGNTIYF. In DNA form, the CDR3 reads TGTGCCAGCAGCTCAGGGCCCTCTGGAAACACCATATATTTT.

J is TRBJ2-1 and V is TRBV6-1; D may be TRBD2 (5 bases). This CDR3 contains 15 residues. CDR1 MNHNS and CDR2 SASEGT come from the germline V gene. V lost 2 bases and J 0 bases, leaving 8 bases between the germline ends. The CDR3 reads CASSEQRSSYNEQFF. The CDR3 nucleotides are TGTGCCAGCAGTGAACAGCGGAGCTCCTACAATGAGCAGTTCTTC.

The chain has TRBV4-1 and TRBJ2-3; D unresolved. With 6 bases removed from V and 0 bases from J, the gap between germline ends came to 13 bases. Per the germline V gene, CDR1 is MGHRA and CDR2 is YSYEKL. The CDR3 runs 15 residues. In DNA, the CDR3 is TGCGCCAGCAGTTCCCGCACGGCTAGCACAGATACGCAGTATTTT. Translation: CASSSRTASTDTQYF.

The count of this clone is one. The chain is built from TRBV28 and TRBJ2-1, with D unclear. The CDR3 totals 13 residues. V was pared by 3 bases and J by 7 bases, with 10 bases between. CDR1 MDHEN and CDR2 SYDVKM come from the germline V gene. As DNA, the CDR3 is TGTGCCAGCAGTTTTCAGGTTCCAAATGAGCAGTTCTTC. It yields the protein CASSFQVPNEQFF.

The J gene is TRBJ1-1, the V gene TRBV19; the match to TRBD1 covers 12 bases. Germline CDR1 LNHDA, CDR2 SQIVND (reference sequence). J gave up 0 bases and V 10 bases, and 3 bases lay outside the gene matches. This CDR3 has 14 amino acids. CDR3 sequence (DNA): TGTGCCATCGGGACAGGGGGCTTGAACACTGAAGCTTTCTTT. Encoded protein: CAIGTGGLNTEAFF. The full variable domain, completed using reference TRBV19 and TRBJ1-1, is DGGITQSPKYLFRKEGQNVTLSCEQNLNHDAMYWYRQDPGQGLRLIYYSQIVNDFQKGDIAEGYSVSREKKESFPLTVTSAQKNPTAFYLCAIGTGGLNTEAFFGQGTRLTVV.

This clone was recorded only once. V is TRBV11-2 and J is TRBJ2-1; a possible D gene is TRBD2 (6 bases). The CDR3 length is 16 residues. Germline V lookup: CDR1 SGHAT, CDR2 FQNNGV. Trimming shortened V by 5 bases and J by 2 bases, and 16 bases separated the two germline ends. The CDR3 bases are TGTGCCAGCAGCCCCCGGGGGAGCGGTCCCTACAATGAGCAGTTCTTC. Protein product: CASSPRGSGPYNEQFF. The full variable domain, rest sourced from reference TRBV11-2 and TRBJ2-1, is EAGVAQSPRYKIIEKRQSVAFWCNPISGHATLYWYQQILGQGPKLLIQFQNNGVVDDSQLPKDRFSAERLKGVDSTLKIQPAKLEDSAVYLCASSPRGSGPYNEQFFGPGTRLTVL.

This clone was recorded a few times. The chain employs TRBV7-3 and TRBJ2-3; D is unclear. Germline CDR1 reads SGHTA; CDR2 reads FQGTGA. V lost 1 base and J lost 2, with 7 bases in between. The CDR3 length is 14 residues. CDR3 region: CASSLSGDTDTQYF. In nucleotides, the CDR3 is TGTGCCAGCAGCTTAAGTGGGGACACAGATACGCAGTATTTT.

CDR3 DNA sequence: TGTGCCAGTAATCCTTCGGGACTACACTACGAGCAGTACTTC. It encodes CASNPSGLHYEQYF. V and J are TRBV19 and TRBJ2-7; 7 bases align to TRBD2. V lost 7 bases and J lost 3; bases outside the gene matches: 9. This CDR3 has 14 residues. Germline V gene lookup returns CDR1 LNHDA and CDR2 SQIVND (reference sequence).

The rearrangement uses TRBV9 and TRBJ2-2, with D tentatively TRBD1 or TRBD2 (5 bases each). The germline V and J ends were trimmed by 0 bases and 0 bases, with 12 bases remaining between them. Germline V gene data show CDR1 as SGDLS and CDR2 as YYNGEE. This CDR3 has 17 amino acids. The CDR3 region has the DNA TGTGCCAGCAGCGTAGAAACGGGACGGACGAACACCGGGGAGCTGTTTTTT. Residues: CASSVETGRTNTGELFF.

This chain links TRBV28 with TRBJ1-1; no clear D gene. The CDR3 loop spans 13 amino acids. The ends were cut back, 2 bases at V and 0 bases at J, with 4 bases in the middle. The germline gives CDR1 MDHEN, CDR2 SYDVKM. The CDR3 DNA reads TGTGCCAGCAGTTTAACGGTGAACACTGAAGCTTTCTTT. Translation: CASSLTVNTEAFF.

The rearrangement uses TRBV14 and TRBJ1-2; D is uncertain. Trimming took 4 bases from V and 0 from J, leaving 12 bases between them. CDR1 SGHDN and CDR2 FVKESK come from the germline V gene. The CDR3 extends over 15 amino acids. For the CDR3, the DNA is TGTGCCAGCAGCCGGCGCAGGCGGCCTAACTATGGCTACACCTTC. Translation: CASSRRRRPNYGYTF.

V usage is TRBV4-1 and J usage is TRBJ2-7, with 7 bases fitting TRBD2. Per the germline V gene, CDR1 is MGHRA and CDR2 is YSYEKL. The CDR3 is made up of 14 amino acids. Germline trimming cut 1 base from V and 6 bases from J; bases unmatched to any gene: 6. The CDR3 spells CASSQVVGGFEQYF. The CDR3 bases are TGCGCCAGCAGCCAAGTCGTGGGGGGGTTCGAGCAGTACTTC.

In DNA, the CDR3 is TGTGCCAGCAGCTCAACAGGGAGGGATGGCTACACCTTC. This encodes CASSSTGRDGYTF. This chain connects TRBV7-3 to TRBJ1-2; D possibly corresponds to TRBD1 (6 bases). V was cut by 4 bases and J by 6 bases, with 12 bases left in between. The CDR3 is 13 residues long. Germline assignment: CDR1 SGHTA and CDR2 FQGTGA.

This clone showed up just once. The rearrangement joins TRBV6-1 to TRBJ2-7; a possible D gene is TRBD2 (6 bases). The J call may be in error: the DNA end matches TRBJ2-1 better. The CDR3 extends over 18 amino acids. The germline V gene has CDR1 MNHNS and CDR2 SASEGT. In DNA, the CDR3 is TGTGCCAGCAGTGAATCACCCGCCGGGACTTCTTCCTACAATGAGCAGTTCTTC. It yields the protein CASSESPAGTSSYNEQFF.

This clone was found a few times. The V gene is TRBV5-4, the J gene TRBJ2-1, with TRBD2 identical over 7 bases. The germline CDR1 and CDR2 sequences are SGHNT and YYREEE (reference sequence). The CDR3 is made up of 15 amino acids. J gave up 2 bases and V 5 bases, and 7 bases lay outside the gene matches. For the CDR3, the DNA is TGTGCCAGCAGGTTAAGCGGGACTACCTACAATGAGCAGTTCTTC. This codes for CASRLSGTTYNEQFF.

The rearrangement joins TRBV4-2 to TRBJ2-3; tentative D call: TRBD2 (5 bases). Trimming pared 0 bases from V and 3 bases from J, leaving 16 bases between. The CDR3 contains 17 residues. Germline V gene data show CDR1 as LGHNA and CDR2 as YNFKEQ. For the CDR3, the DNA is TGTGCCAGCAGCCAAGAAGCTGCGGGTACATTTACAGATACGCAGTATTTT. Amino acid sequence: CASSQEAAGTFTDTQYF.

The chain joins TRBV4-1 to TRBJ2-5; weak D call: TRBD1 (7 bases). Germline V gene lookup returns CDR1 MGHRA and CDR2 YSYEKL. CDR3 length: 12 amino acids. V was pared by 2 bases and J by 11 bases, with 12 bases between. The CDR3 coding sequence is TGCGCCAGCAGCCAACCCCCAGGGGGGCAGTACTTC. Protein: CASSQPPGGQYF.

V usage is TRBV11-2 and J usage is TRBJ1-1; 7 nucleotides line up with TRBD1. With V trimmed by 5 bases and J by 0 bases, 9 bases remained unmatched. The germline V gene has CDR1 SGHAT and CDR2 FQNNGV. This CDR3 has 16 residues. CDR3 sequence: CASSLRSGQVNTEAFF. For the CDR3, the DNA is TGTGCCAGCAGCCTTAGAAGCGGACAGGTGAACACTGAAGCTTTCTTT.

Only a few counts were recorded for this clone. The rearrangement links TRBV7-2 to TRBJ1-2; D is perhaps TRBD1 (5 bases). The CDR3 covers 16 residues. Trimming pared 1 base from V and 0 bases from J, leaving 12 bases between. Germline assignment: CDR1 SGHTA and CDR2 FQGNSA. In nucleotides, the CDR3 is TGTGCCAGCAGCTTAGAGCCCTCGACAGCTAACTATGGCTACACCTTC. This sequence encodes CASSLEPSTANYGYTF.